The 25 T cell receptor beta chains below were found in one sample sequenced in a study of blood T cell repertoires in COVID-19. The assay was immunoSEQ multiplex PCR, and TCRdb's table has in-frame clones only and misses some. Among around 170,000 clones listed, about 86% were seen once. Sequencing was done on a sample of peripheral blood. These receptors were taken from a man aged 50 to 59 with active or convalescent COVID-19.

The CDR3 coding sequence is TGTGCCAGTAGTATAGCGGGGGGCGATGAGCAGTTCTTC. It specifies CASSIAGGDEQFF. V gene TRBV19 combines with J gene TRBJ2-1; possibly TRBD2 for D (7 bases). Trimming cost V 1 base and J 8 bases, with 9 bases left between them. The germline V gene has CDR1 LNHDA and CDR2 SQIVND (reference sequence). The CDR3 totals 13 residues.

DNA for the CDR3: TGTGCCAGCAGTTTCCAGGGGGATCAGCCCCAGCATTTT. Its translation is CASSFQGDQPQHF. The V gene is TRBV12-3 or TRBV12-4, the J gene TRBJ1-5; TRBD1 matches at 7 bases. This CDR3 has 13 residues. The V gene end was trimmed by 3 bases and the J gene end by 5 bases; junction bases not matched to a gene: 1.

The gene calls are TRBV24-1 and TRBJ2-2; TRBD2 aligns across 7 bases. Germline V gene sequence: CDR1 KGHDR, CDR2 SFDVKD. V shed 9 bases and J 1 base; nucleotides not matched to a gene: 1. The CDR3 loop spans 13 amino acids. The CDR3 region has the DNA TGTGCCACCGGGAGGGAGAACACCGGGGAGCTGTTTTTT. Encoded protein: CATGRENTGELFF.

This clone was counted a single time. The CDR3 DNA reads as TGTGCCAGCAGCCAAGGGACTAGCGGGCAAGAGACCCAGTACTTC. Its translation: CASSQGTSGQETQYF. V usage is TRBV4-2 and J usage is TRBJ2-5; TRBD2 matches 11 bases. Germline CDR1 reads LGHNA; CDR2 reads YNFKEQ. There are 15 residues in the CDR3. The junction had 0 bases not matched to a gene; V was cut back by 1 base and J by 2 bases.

V and J are TRBV28 and TRBJ1-5; 7 bases line up with TRBD1. The CDR3 is 15 residues long. With 5 bases clipped from V and 0 bases from J, the junction kept 4 bases outside the gene matches. Germline values: CDR1 MDHEN, CDR2 SYDVKM. This chain's CDR3 is CASSLGTASNQPQHF. CDR3 bases: TGTGCCAGCAGTCTCGGGACAGCTAGCAATCAGCCCCAGCATTTT.

This clone was counted once. The V call is TRBV11-3, the J call TRBJ2-1; 12 bases are shared with TRBD1. The CDR3 totals 19 residues. CDR1 SGHNT and CDR2 YENEEA come from the germline V gene. Trimming at V came to 7 bases and at J to 7 bases, leaving 20 bases not matched to a gene. In DNA form, the CDR3 reads TGTGCCAGCACCATAGACGCTCCTTGGGACAGGGGGCTTCGGAATGAGCAGTTCTTC. Translating gives CASTIDAPWDRGLRNEQFF.

This rearrangement joins TRBV25-1 to TRBJ2-7; TRBD2 is a possible D gene (6 bases). Per germline, CDR1 MGHDK and CDR2 SYGVNS. This CDR3 comprises 13 residues. V lost 2 bases to trimming and J lost 5 bases, with 10 bases between them. CDR3 loop: CASSESGLHEQYF. CDR3 nucleotide sequence: TGTGCCAGCAGTGAAAGCGGGTTGCACGAGCAGTACTTC.

The chain combines TRBV19 with TRBJ2-7; a possible D gene is TRBD2 (5 bases). Trimming cost V 8 bases and J 2 bases, with 16 bases left between them. In germline, CDR1 is LNHDA, CDR2 SQIVND (reference sequence). The CDR3 contains 14 residues. The CDR3 bases are TGTGCCAGTGCCCCCGGACTCGCAGCCTACGAGCAGTACTTC. It yields the protein CASAPGLAAYEQYF.

The chain employs TRBV5-4 and TRBJ1-4; 8 bases are shared with TRBD1. CDR3 size: 17 residues. J lost 0 bases, V lost 3 bases, and 7 bases had no gene match. Germline loops: CDR1 SGHNT, CDR2 YYREEE (reference sequence). The CDR3 spells CASSSTGGPATNEKLFF. CDR3 sequence (DNA): TGTGCCAGCAGCTCTACAGGGGGTCCGGCAACTAATGAAAAACTGTTTTTT.

The sample holds one count of this clone. The rearrangement uses TRBV19 and TRBJ1-2; 7 nucleotides line up with TRBD1. The V segment lost 0 bases and the J segment 7 bases; nucleotides outside the gene matches: 5. The CDR3 totals 14 residues. Germline V gene data show CDR1 as LNHDA and CDR2 as SQIVND (reference sequence). CDR3 nucleotide sequence: TGTGCCAGTAGTATAGAGAAGGGACAGCGTGGCTACACCTTC. It yields the protein CASSIEKGQRGYTF.

This sequence joins TRBV5-1 and TRBJ2-3; 10 nucleotides align to TRBD2. CDR3 length: 15 residues. Trimming removed 3 bases from V and 1 base from J; junction bases left unmatched: 2. Germline V lookup: CDR1 SGHRS, CDR2 YFSETQ. As DNA, the CDR3 is TGCGCCAGCAGCTCCGGGACTAGCGGCACAGATACGCAGTATTTT. This sequence encodes CASSSGTSGTDTQYF.

This chain joins TRBV5-6 and TRBJ2-3; the match to TRBD1 covers 8 bases. V was clipped by 1 base and J by 8 bases; unmatched bases: 3. The length of the CDR3 is 13 residues. The germline gives CDR1 SGHDT, CDR2 YYEEEE. CDR3 bases: TGTGCCAGCAGCTTGTCAGGGGGCGGTACGCAGTATTTT. This translates into CASSLSGGGTQYF.

The V gene is TRBV18, the J gene TRBJ1-5; TRBD1 agrees at 9 bases. Losses at the gene ends were 3 bases for V and 5 bases for J; bases not matched to a gene: 5. The V gene's germline CDR1 is KGHSH and CDR2 LQKENI. This CDR3 contains 15 residues. The CDR3 spells CASSPSGQGYQPQHF. The DNA of the CDR3 is TGTGCCAGCTCACCCTCGGGACAGGGATATCAGCCCCAGCATTTT.

This clone showed up just a few times. The V gene is TRBV3-1 (or the pseudogene TRBV3-2), the J gene TRBJ2-7; TRBD1 matches 10 bases. The CDR3 covers 15 residues. V dropped 3 bases and J dropped 4; count of bases not matched to a gene: 6. Germline V gene lookup returns CDR1 LGHDT and CDR2 YNNKEL (reference sequence). CDR3 nucleotides: TGTGCCAGCAGCCACATTGGACAGGGGGTATACGAGCAGTACTTC. Translation gives CASSHIGQGVYEQYF.

This clone was recorded once. The CDR3 reads CASSSGLGQGDQETQYF. The CDR3 DNA follows: TGTGCCAGCAGCAGCGGACTGGGGCAGGGGGACCAAGAGACCCAGTACTTC. The chain recombines TRBV11-2 with TRBJ2-5; TRBD1 agrees at 7 bases. J lost 0 bases, V lost 5 bases, and 12 bases had no gene match. The CDR3 has 17 amino acids. In germline, CDR1 is SGHAT, CDR2 FQNNGV.

The chain employs TRBV7-2 and TRBJ2-5; a weak D match, TRBD1 (8 bases). The CDR3 is 14 amino acids. Trimming pared 5 bases from V and 3 bases from J, leaving 13 bases between. Germline loops: CDR1 SGHTA, CDR2 FQGNSA. In DNA form, the CDR3 reads TGTGCCAGCAGCCGGACAGGGAGGGAAGAGACCCAGTACTTC. Translation: CASSRTGREETQYF.

V is TRBV28 and J is TRBJ1-1; 9 bases map to TRBD1. The CDR3 spans 15 residues. V was pared by 9 bases and J by 7 bases, with 15 bases of the junction left unmatched. Germline V lookup: CDR1 MDHEN, CDR2 SYDVKM. This chain's CDR3 is CASTPGGQGTLEAFF. In DNA form, the CDR3 reads TGTGCCAGTACCCCAGGGGGACAGGGAACACTTGAAGCTTTCTTT.

The chain combines TRBV6-1 with TRBJ2-5, with 7 positions matching TRBD2. Per the germline V gene, CDR1 is MNHNS and CDR2 is SASEGT. J gave up 5 bases and V 3 bases, and 3 bases lay outside the gene matches. The CDR3 totals 13 residues. Written as DNA, the CDR3 is TGTGCCAGCAGTGAGACTAGCTGGGAGACCCAGTACTTC. Amino acids: CASSETSWETQYF.

The rearrangement joins TRBV7-2 to TRBJ1-5; D remains unclear. Trimming removed 0 bases from V and 7 bases from J, with 7 bases in between. Germline values: CDR1 SGHTA, CDR2 FQGNSA. The CDR3 has 13 residues. The chain's CDR3 is CASSLARSQPQHF. The CDR3 DNA reads as TGTGCCAGCAGCTTAGCGCGATCCCAGCCCCAGCATTTT.

The chain employs TRBV6-5 and TRBJ1-1; D call uncertain. This CDR3 comprises 15 residues. Per germline, CDR1 MNHEY and CDR2 SVGAGI. The ends were cut back, 2 bases at V and 5 bases at J, with 15 bases in the middle. The CDR3 DNA reads TGTGCCAGCAGTTACGGGTTTAACAGTCTAACTGAAGCTTTCTTT. The encoded protein is CASSYGFNSLTEAFF.

The V call is TRBV19, the J call TRBJ2-3; D is possibly TRBD1 (5 bases). The CDR3 sequence is 18 residues long. The germline gives CDR1 LNHDA, CDR2 SQIVND (reference sequence). V was shortened by 1 base and J by 1 base, with 18 bases between the two germline ends. CDR3 nucleotide sequence: TGTGCCAGTAGTATAGGACCCTTCCCAGGGCCCCGCACAGATACGCAGTATTTT. Its protein is CASSIGPFPGPRTDTQYF.

The J gene is TRBJ2-3, the V gene TRBV19, with 8 bases that match TRBD2. Looked up from germline, CDR1 is LNHDA and CDR2 is SQIVND (reference sequence). Germline trimming cut 6 bases from V and 0 bases from J; bases unmatched to any gene: 8. The CDR3 length is 16 residues. CDR3 amino acids: CASRHVAGSSTDTQYF. In DNA form, the CDR3 reads TGTGCCAGTAGGCATGTAGCGGGATCTAGCACAGATACGCAGTATTTT.

The CDR3 sequence: CASKEVNEQFF. The CDR3 region has the DNA TGTGCCAGCAAGGAGGTCAATGAGCAGTTCTTC. The chain is built from TRBV6-5 and TRBJ2-1; a weak D match, TRBD2 (5 bases). V gave up 7 bases and J gave up 6 bases, with 7 bases separating them. This CDR3 has 11 residues. Per the germline V gene, CDR1 is MNHEY and CDR2 is SVGAGI.

V and J are TRBV19 and TRBJ2-5; D gene ambiguous. Trimming removed 9 bases at V and 6 bases at J, with 11 bases between. Germline V gene data show CDR1 as LNHDA and CDR2 as SQIVND (reference sequence). CDR3 size: 11 residues. The CDR3: CASSWRKTQYF. CDR3 sequence (DNA): TGTGCCAGCTCCTGGAGAAAGACCCAGTACTTC.

V usage is TRBV4-1 and J usage is TRBJ1-2; tentatively, D is TRBD1 (5 bases). V lost 0 bases, J lost 7 bases, and 12 bases lay in between. Looked up from germline, CDR1 is MGHRA and CDR2 is YSYEKL. This CDR3 is 14 amino acids long. The CDR3 protein is CASSQDGGVVGYTF. CDR3 coding DNA: TGCGCCAGCAGCCAAGATGGGGGGGTAGTTGGCTACACCTTC.